This TCR beta chain was documented in a study of blood T cell repertoires in COVID-19 (TCRdb year 2020). For the study in its entirety: Collaborator samples came from the United States, Italy and Spain and covered acute and convalescent phases of COVID-19. The material from the prospective study consisted of cDNA or gDNA derived from T cells, B-cell-depleted T cells, or PBMCs. The sample metadata nearly always contained a de-identified subject ID, COVID-19 status, age in years and sex. The samples were drawn from the first 160 participants of the ongoing ImmuneRACE study and from 1,254 subjects provided by 6 global collaborators. The dataset comprised deeply sampled blood TCRbeta repertoires from subjects exposed to, actively infected with, or recovered from COVID-19. Where available, HLA class I and class II types were taken from metadata supplied by the sample provider and were not determined by assay-based typing. A freely available public database, intended as a resource for researchers studying the immune response to SARS-CoV-2, is where the repertoires were released.

Study-level results and caveats: Clinical and demographic metadata were provided uncurated, with the amount varying by source and participant.

Whole blood was collected in K2EDTA tubes by collaborating institutions according to the institutions' own protocols. For TCRbeta analysis, collaborator samples were shipped as frozen whole blood, as isolated PBMCs, or as DNA extracted from either sample type. Trimming costs V 6 bases and J 0 bases, and their ends lie 26 bases apart. CDR3 length: 20 amino acids, cysteine to phenylalanine. Only CDR3 DNA remains: 60 bases, in frame from the first base. For CDR1 and CDR2, the germline V gene lists MNHEY and SVGEGT. About this clone: This clone's antigen is unknown. No much larger clone exists at a distance of one base, and base qualities are not known.

TCRbeta CDR3 regions were amplified from genomic DNA using the immunoSEQ Assay, a bias-controlled multiplex PCR. Concerning the study's data processing: Nucleated cell counts per sample were estimated from amplification of reference gene primers within the assay. To quantify the absolute abundance of each unique TCRbeta CDR3 rearrangement, sequence reads were collapsed and filtered. For each sample, productive Simpson clonality was calculated as the square root of Simpson's diversity index over productive rearrangements. TCRdb carries this immuneACCESS record with in-frame sequences only. Its versions omit some clonotypes, under half of them owing to an unresolved V gene in the studies checked, with the rest unexplained. From that table come the V and J calls and clone size; the DNA was used to work out D and trimming. A total of roughly 150,000 clones appear in this sample, about 77% of them only once. About 15% of the sample belongs to the ten largest clones.

The chain is made from TRBV6-2 or TRBV6-3 and TRBJ2-2, and perhaps TRBD1 as D gene, on 5 matching bases. The source is a woman older than 75 with acute or convalescent COVID-19. Sequenced input: peripheral blood. The CDR3 region: CASSSPLGRAPYANTGELFF. The sequenced DNA is TGTGCCAGCAGCTCTCCTCTTGGCAGGGCTCCCTACGCGAACACCGGGGAGCTGTTTTTT.